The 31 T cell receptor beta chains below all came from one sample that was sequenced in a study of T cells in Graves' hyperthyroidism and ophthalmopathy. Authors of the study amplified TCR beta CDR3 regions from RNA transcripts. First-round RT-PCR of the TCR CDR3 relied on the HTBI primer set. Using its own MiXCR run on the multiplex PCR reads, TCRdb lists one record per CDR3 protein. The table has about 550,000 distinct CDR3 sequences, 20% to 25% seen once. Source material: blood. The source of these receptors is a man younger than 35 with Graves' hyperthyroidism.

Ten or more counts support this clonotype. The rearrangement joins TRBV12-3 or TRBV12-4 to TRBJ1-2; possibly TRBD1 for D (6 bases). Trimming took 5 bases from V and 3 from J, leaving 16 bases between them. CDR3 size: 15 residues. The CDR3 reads CASSLYRERDYGYTF. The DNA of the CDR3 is TGTGCCAGCAGTCTCTACAGGGAGAGGGACTATGGCTACACCTTC.

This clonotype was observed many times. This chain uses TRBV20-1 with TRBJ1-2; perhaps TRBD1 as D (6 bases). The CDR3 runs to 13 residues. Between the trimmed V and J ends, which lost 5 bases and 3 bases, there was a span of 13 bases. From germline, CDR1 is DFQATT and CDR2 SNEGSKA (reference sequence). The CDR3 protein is CSAAPQGYYGYTF. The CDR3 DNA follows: TGCAGTGCTGCTCCCCAGGGGTACTATGGCTACACCTTC.

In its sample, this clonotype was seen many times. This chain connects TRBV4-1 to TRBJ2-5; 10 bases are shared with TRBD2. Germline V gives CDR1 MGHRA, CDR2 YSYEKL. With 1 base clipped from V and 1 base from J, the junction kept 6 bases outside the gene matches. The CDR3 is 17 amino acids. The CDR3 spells CASSQGIAGGPQETQYF. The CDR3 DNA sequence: TGCGCCAGCAGCCAAGGAATAGCGGGGGGACCCCAAGAGACCCAGTACTTC.

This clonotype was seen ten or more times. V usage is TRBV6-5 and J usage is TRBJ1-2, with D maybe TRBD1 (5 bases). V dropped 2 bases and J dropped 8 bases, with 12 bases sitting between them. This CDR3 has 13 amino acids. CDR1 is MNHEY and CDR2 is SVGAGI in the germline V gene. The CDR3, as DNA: TGTGCCAGCAGTTACGGGGGTATTCAAGGCTACACCTTC. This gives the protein CASSYGGIQGYTF.

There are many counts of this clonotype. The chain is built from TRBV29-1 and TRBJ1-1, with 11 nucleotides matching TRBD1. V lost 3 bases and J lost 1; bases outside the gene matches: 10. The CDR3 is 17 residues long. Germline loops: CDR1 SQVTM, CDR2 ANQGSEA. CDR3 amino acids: CSVEADRGLFANTEAFF. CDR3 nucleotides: TGCAGCGTTGAGGCGGACAGGGGGCTCTTCGCGAACACTGAAGCTTTCTTT.

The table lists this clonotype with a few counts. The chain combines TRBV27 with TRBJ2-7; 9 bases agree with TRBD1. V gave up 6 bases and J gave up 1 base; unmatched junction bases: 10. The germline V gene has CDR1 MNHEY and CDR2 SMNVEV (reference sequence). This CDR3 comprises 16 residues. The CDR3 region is CASRTITGGRSYEQYF. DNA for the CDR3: TGTGCCAGCAGAACCATAACAGGGGGCAGGTCCTACGAGCAGTACTTC.

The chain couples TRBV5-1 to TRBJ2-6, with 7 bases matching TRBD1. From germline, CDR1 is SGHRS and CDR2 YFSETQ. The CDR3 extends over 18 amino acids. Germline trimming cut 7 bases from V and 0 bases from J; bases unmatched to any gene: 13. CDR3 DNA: TGCGCCAGCGCTACCCCCCAGGGGGAAATCTCTGGGGCCAACGTCCTGACTTTC. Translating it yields CASATPQGEISGANVLTF.

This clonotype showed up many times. As DNA, the CDR3 is TGTGCCAGTAGTTGGGGCCGTGAAGCTTTCTTT. Translating gives CASSWGREAFF. This rearrangement joins TRBV19 to TRBJ1-1; D possibly corresponds to TRBD1 (5 bases). The CDR3 consists of 11 residues. V was clipped by 5 bases and J by 7 bases, with 8 bases between them. Looked up from germline, CDR1 is LNHDA and CDR2 is SQIVND (reference sequence).

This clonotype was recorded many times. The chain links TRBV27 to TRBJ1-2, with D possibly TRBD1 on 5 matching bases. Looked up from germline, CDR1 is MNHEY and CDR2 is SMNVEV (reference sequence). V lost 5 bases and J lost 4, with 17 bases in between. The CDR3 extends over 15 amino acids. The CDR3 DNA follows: TGTGCCAGCAGTCCCTTTGGCGGGGGGACCTATGGCTACACCTTC. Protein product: CASSPFGGGTYGYTF.

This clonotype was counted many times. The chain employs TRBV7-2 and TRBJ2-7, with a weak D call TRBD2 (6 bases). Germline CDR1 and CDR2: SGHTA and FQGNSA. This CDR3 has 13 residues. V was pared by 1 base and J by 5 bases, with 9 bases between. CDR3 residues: CASSLVSGDEQYF. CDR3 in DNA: TGTGCCAGCAGCTTAGTTTCGGGGGACGAGCAGTACTTC.

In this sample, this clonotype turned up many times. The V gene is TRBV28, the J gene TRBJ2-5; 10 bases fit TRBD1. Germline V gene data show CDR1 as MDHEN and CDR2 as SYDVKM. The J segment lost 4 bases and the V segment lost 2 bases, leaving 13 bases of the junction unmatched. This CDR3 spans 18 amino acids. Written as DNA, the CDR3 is TGTGCCAGCAGTTTAAGGTCAGGGACAGGGGAAGACGGAGAGACCCAGTACTTC. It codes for CASSLRSGTGEDGETQYF.

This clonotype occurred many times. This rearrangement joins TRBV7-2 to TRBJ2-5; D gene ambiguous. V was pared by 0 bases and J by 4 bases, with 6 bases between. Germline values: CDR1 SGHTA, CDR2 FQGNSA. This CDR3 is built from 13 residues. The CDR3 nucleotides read TGTGCCAGCAGCTTAGCGCTCACAGAGACCCAGTACTTC. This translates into CASSLALTETQYF.

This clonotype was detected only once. CDR3 sequence (DNA): TGTGCCACCAGCAGAGGAGTGGTAGGGAAAGAGACCCAGTACTTC. This codes for CATSRGVVGKETQYF. The V gene is TRBV15, the J gene TRBJ2-5, with unresolved D. The V and J ends lost 1 base and 3 bases respectively, with 12 bases between them. Germline loops: CDR1 LNHNV, CDR2 YYDKDF (reference sequence). The CDR3 has 15 residues.

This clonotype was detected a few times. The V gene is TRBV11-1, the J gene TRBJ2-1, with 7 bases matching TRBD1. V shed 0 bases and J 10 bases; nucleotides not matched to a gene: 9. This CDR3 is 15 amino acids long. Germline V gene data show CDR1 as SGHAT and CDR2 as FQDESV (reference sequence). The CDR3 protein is CASSLARGQPPEQFF. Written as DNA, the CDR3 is TGTGCCAGCAGCTTAGCCCGGGGACAGCCTCCCGAGCAGTTCTTC.

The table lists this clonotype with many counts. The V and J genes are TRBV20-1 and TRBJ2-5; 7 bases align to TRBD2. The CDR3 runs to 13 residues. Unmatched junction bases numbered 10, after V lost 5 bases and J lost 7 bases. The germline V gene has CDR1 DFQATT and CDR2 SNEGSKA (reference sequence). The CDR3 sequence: CSAPPLIAGTQYF. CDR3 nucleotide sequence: TGCAGTGCTCCCCCCCTTATAGCGGGGACCCAGTACTTC.

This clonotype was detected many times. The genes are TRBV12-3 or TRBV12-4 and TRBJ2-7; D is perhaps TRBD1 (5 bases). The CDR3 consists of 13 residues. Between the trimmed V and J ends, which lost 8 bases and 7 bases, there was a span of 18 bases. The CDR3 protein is CASGQSKGWEQYF. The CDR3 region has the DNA TGTGCCAGCGGACAATCTAAGGGGTGGGAGCAGTACTTC.

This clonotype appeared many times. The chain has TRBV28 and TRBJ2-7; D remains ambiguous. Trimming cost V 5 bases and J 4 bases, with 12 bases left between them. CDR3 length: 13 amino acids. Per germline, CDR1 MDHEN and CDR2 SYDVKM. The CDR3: CASSLTLPYEQYF. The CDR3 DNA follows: TGTGCCAGCAGTCTCACGCTCCCTTACGAGCAGTACTTC.

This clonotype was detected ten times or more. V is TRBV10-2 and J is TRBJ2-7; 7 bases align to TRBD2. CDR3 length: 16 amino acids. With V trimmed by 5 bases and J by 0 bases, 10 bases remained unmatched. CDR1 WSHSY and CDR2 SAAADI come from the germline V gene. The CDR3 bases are TGCGCCAGCAGTTACGGTGCGGGGGACCTCTCCTACGAGCAGTACTTC. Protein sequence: CASSYGAGDLSYEQYF.

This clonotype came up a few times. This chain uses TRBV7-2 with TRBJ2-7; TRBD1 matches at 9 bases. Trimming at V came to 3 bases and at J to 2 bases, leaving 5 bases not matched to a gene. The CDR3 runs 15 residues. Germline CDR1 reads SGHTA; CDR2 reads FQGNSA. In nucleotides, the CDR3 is TGTGCCAGCAGCTTCACAGGGGGCCCCACCTACGAGCAGTACTTC. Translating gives CASSFTGGPTYEQYF.

DNA of the CDR3: TGTGCCAGCAGCCGGGGACAGTCAAGGGGCTACACCTTC. It specifies CASSRGQSRGYTF. The J gene is TRBJ1-2, the V gene TRBV12-3 or TRBV12-4; 7 nucleotides match TRBD1. The V segment lost 6 bases and the J segment 8 bases; nucleotides outside the gene matches: 9. The CDR3 has 13 amino acids.

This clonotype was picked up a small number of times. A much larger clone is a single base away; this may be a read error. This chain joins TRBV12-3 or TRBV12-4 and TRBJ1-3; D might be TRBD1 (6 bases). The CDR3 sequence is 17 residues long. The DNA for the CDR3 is TGTGCCAGCAGTTTGGGAGGCACAGGGATCTCTGGAAACATCATATATTTT. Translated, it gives CASSLGGTGISGNIIYF.

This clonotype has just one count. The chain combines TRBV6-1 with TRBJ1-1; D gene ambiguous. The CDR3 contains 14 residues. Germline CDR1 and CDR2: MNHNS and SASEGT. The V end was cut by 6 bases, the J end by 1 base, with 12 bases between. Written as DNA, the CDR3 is TGTGCCAGCAGACCCGGAGATACGAACACTGAAGCTTTCTTT. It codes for CASRPGDTNTEAFF.

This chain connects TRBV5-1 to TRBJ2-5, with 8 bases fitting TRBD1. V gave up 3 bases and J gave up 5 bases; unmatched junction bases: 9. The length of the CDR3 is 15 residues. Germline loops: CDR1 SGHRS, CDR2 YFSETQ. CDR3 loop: CASSSQRGQGETQYF. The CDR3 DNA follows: TGCGCCAGCAGCTCCCAACGCGGACAGGGTGAGACCCAGTACTTC.

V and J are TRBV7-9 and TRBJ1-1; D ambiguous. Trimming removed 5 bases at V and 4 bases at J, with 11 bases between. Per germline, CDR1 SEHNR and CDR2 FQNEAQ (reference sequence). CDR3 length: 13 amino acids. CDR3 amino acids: CASSPSPATEAFF. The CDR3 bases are TGTGCCAGCAGCCCAAGCCCGGCCACTGAAGCTTTCTTT.

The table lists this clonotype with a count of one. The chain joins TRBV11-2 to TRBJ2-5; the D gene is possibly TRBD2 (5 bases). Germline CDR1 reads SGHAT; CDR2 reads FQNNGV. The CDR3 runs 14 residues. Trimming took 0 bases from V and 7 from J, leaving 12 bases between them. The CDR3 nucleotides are TGTGCCAGCAGCTTAGAGATCCTACGGGGGACCCAGTACTTC. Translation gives CASSLEILRGTQYF.

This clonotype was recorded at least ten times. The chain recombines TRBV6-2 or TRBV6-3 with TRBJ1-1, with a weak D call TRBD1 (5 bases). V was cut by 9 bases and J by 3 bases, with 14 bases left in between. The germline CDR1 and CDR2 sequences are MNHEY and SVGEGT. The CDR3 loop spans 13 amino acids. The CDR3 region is CASFPRVHTEAFF. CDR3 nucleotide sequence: TGTGCCAGTTTTCCCAGGGTCCACACTGAAGCTTTCTTT.

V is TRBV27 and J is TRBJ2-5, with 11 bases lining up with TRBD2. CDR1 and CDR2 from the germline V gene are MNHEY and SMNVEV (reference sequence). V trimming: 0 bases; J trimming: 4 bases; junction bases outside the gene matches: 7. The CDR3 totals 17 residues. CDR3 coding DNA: TGTGCCAGCAGTTTATCGGCTAGCGGGGGGATAGGAGAGACCCAGTACTTC. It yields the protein CASSLSASGGIGETQYF.

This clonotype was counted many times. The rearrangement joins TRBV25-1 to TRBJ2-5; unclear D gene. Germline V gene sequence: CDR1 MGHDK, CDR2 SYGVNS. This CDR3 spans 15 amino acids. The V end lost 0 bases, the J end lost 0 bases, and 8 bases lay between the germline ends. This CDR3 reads CASSEYEPYQETQYF. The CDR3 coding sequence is TGTGCCAGCAGTGAATATGAGCCTTACCAAGAGACCCAGTACTTC.

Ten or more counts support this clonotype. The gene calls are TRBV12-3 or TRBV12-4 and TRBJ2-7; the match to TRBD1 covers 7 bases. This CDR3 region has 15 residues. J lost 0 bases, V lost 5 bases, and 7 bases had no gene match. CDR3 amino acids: CASSPRTGTSYEQYF. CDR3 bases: TGTGCCAGCAGTCCCCGGACAGGTACCTCCTACGAGCAGTACTTC.

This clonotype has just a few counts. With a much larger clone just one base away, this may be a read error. This chain's CDR3 is CASRLKRTDYERYF. The CDR3 bases are TGTGCCAGCAGACTGAAGCGGACAGACTACGAGCGGTACTTC. This chain connects TRBV9 to TRBJ2-7, with a possible D match to TRBD1 (6 bases). This CDR3 contains 14 residues. The germline CDR1 and CDR2 sequences are SGDLS and YYNGEE.

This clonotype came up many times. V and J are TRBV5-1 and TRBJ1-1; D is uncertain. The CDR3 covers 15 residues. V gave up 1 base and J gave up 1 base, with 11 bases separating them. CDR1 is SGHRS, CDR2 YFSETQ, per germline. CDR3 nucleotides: TGCGCCAGCAGCTTGAGCCGGGCGGGGAACACTGAAGCTTTCTTT. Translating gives CASSLSRAGNTEAFF.